The 28 T cell receptor beta chains below come from one sample, sequenced in a study of vaccination and CD4 T cells after COVID-19. Their antigens remain unidentified. Cultured CD4+ T cell DNA underwent sequencing with the Oncomine TCR Beta short-read assay. In TCRdb, the PCR reads were re-called with MiXCR into one record per CDR3 protein. The data show roughly 14,000 distinct CDR3 sequences, around 49% seen once. Sample treatment: roughly 10-day PBMC culture with coronavirus spike peptide pools or control peptides (ViraFEST assay). Sequenced here: CD4+ T cells from blood, cultured in vitro, sampled before SARS-CoV-2 vaccination. The receptors stem from a human donor who had recovered from COVID-19.

The V call is TRBV6-1, the J call TRBJ1-1; D not resolved. Germline-derived CDR1 and CDR2 are MNHNS and SASEGT. The CDR3 sequence is 11 residues long. V lost 7 bases and J 10 bases, leaving 13 bases between the germline ends. The CDR3: CASIRGLGAFF. The CDR3 nucleotides are TGTGCCAGCATACGCGGGCTTGGAGCTTTCTTT.

The chain employs TRBV7-3 and TRBJ1-5; no clear D. Germline values: CDR1 SGHTA, CDR2 FQGTGA. CDR3 size: 14 residues. V shed 3 bases and J shed 5 bases, with 11 bases lying between them. The DNA for the CDR3 is TGTGCCAGCAGCTTTAGCAGGATTTATCAGCCCCAGCATTTT. Protein sequence: CASSFSRIYQPQHF.

A few counts support this clonotype. The chain uses TRBV20-1 and TRBJ2-5, with 10 positions matching TRBD1. The CDR3 is 14 residues long. Per germline, CDR1 DFQATT and CDR2 SNEGSKA (reference sequence). The junction had 9 bases not matched to a gene; V was cut back by 6 bases and J by 5 bases. In DNA form, the CDR3 reads TGCAGTGCCCCAGGGACAGGGGCTTCGGAGACCCAGTACTTC. The encoded protein is CSAPGTGASETQYF.

This clonotype turned up a few times. The J gene is TRBJ2-3, the V gene TRBV27; D call uncertain. Looked up from germline, CDR1 is MNHEY and CDR2 is SMNVEV (reference sequence). Trimming left V 0 bases short and J 2 bases short, with 9 bases between. The CDR3 is 15 amino acids. The CDR3, as DNA: TGTGCCAGCAGTTTATCAGGCGGAACCACAGATACGCAGTATTTT. This translates into CASSLSGGTTDTQYF.

The chain uses TRBV27 and TRBJ1-1, with 7 bases lining up with TRBD1. The CDR3 runs to 15 residues. CDR1 and CDR2 (germline): MNHEY, SMNVEV (reference sequence). V lost 0 bases to trimming and J lost 4 bases; unmatched junction nucleotides: 5. CDR3 sequence: CASSLSQGVSTEAFF. As DNA, the CDR3 is TGTGCCAGCAGTTTATCGCAGGGGGTGAGCACTGAAGCTTTCTTT.

The chain is built from TRBV20-1 and TRBJ2-1; 15 bases agree with TRBD2. The CDR3 covers 16 residues. Germline V CDR1 and CDR2: DFQATT, SNEGSKA (reference sequence). V lost 7 bases, J lost 7 bases, and 11 bases stayed unmatched. DNA of the CDR3: TGCAGTGTGCCAACCTCCGGGACTAGCGGGAGGAATGAGCAGTTCTTC. Translating it yields CSVPTSGTSGRNEQFF.

This rearrangement joins TRBV19 to TRBJ2-7; 8 bases fit TRBD1. Germline CDR1 reads LNHDA; CDR2 reads SQIVND (reference sequence). Trimming removed 6 bases from V and 5 bases from J; junction bases left unmatched: 6. The CDR3 spans 13 residues. CDR3 region: CASRGQGSHEQYF. DNA of the CDR3: TGTGCCAGTAGAGGACAGGGCAGCCACGAGCAGTACTTC.

The V gene is TRBV5-1, the J gene TRBJ2-7; D may be TRBD1 (5 bases). The V gene lost 7 bases and the J gene lost 0 bases, with 14 bases spanning the gap. This CDR3 spans 14 amino acids. Germline loops: CDR1 SGHRS, CDR2 YFSETQ. CDR3 in amino acids: CASAQQANSYEQYF. The CDR3 coding sequence is TGCGCCAGCGCACAACAGGCTAACTCCTACGAGCAGTACTTC.

This chain connects TRBV7-8 to TRBJ2-1; D not certain. The CDR3 length is 12 residues. V was cut by 7 bases and J by 4 bases, with 8 bases left in between. Germline V gene lookup returns CDR1 SGHVS and CDR2 FQNEAQ. The chain's CDR3 is CASKADYNEQFF. The CDR3, as DNA: TGTGCCAGCAAGGCCGATTACAATGAGCAGTTCTTC.

This chain connects TRBV7-9 to TRBJ2-7; D is undetermined. The germline V gene encodes CDR1 SEHNR and CDR2 FQNEAQ (reference sequence). The CDR3 loop spans 12 amino acids. Trimming took 1 base from V and 2 from J, leaving 3 bases between them. The CDR3 nucleotides read TGTGCCAGCAGCTTAGTTGCCTACGAGCAGTACTTC. This encodes CASSLVAYEQYF.

The CDR3 protein is CASSRALSRGSGNTIYF. In DNA, the CDR3 is TGTGCCAGCAGCAGGGCGCTTTCAAGGGGCTCTGGAAACACCATATATTTT. The chain uses TRBV7-9 and TRBJ1-3; possible D gene TRBD1, 5 bases. Germline V CDR1 and CDR2: SEHNR, FQNEAQ (reference sequence). There are 17 residues in the CDR3. V was pared by 5 bases and J by 0 bases, with 17 bases between. The whole variable domain, remainder taken from reference TRBV7-9 and TRBJ1-3, is DTGVSQNPRHKITKRGQNVTFRCDPISEHNRLYWYRQTLGQGPEFLTYFQNEAQLEKSRLLSDRFSAERPKGSFSTLEIQRTEQGDSAMYLCASSRALSRGSGNTIYFGEGSWLTVV.

This clonotype was observed once. The CDR3 loop reads CASSKVQTGTGELFF. The CDR3, as DNA: TGTGCCAGCAGTAAAGTCCAGACGGGCACCGGGGAGCTGTTTTTT. V and J are TRBV6-1 and TRBJ2-2; D is ambiguous. V lost 5 bases to trimming and J lost 4 bases, with 14 bases between them. In germline, CDR1 is MNHNS, CDR2 SASEGT. The CDR3 has 15 residues.

This chain's CDR3 is CASSAQGMNTEAFF. The CDR3 DNA sequence: TGTGCCAGCAGCGCCCAGGGGATGAACACTGAAGCTTTCTTT. V gene TRBV7-8 combines with J gene TRBJ1-1; D may be TRBD1 (6 bases). Germline-derived CDR1 and CDR2 are SGHVS and FQNEAQ. The CDR3 extends over 14 amino acids. V dropped 5 bases and J dropped 0 bases, with 10 bases sitting between them.

The chain combines TRBV7-3 with TRBJ2-3; D is uncertain. V shed 5 bases and J shed 0 bases, with 9 bases lying between them. The length of the CDR3 is 14 residues. Germline V CDR1 and CDR2: SGHTA, FQGTGA. This CDR3 reads CASSPFTSTDTQYF. CDR3 DNA sequence: TGTGCCAGCAGCCCTTTCACTAGCACAGATACGCAGTATTTT.

The chain employs TRBV2 and TRBJ1-2; weak D call: TRBD1 (5 bases). The CDR3 spans 15 residues. Deletions cut 6 bases from V and 6 bases from J, with 20 bases between. The germline gives CDR1 SNHLY, CDR2 FYNNEI. The CDR3 region has the DNA TGTGCCAGCAGCCCCGGGACGAGGATTACCAATGGCTACACCTTC. It translates to CASSPGTRITNGYTF.

The chain combines TRBV20-1 with TRBJ2-1; no definite D call. CDR3 length equals 12 residues. V gave up 5 bases and J gave up 5 bases, with 10 bases separating them. Germline V gene sequence: CDR1 DFQATT, CDR2 SNEGSKA (reference sequence). Here the CDR3 reads CSAGRTNNEQFF. CDR3 nucleotides: TGCAGTGCTGGCCGAACTAACAATGAGCAGTTCTTC.

CDR3 sequence: CAISDRENYNEQFF. The DNA of the CDR3 is TGTGCCATCAGCGACAGGGAAAACTACAATGAGCAGTTCTTC. This chain connects TRBV10-3 to TRBJ2-1, with 7 bases lining up with TRBD1. Germline assignment: CDR1 ENHRY and CDR2 SYGVKD. Trimming removed 6 bases from V and 3 bases from J; junction bases left unmatched: 5. This CDR3 is built from 14 residues.

This chain uses TRBV19 with TRBJ2-1; 9 bases line up with TRBD1. Germline CDR1 reads LNHDA; CDR2 reads SQIVND (reference sequence). The CDR3 consists of 15 residues. Trimming at V came to 6 bases and at J to 7 bases, leaving 10 bases not matched to a gene. CDR3 coding DNA: TGTGCCAGTAGCCTTTCAACAGGGGGCCGGAATGAGCAGTTCTTC. This gives the protein CASSLSTGGRNEQFF.

The chain joins TRBV20-1 to TRBJ1-1; 11 bases align to TRBD1. The CDR3 sequence is 13 residues long. Unmatched junction bases numbered 8, after V lost 6 bases and J lost 8 bases. Germline V gene data show CDR1 as DFQATT and CDR2 as SNEGSKA (reference sequence). The CDR3 loop is CSAPGTGGIEAFF. The DNA for the CDR3 is TGCAGTGCCCCCGGGACAGGGGGGATAGAAGCTTTCTTT.

This chain joins TRBV6-2 or TRBV6-3 and TRBJ2-3; D gene uncertain. This CDR3 is built from 12 residues. Germline V gene sequence: CDR1 MNHEY, CDR2 SVGEGT. V lost 0 bases to trimming and J lost 4 bases, with 2 bases between them. The CDR3 reads CASSYSPDTQYF. The CDR3 region has the DNA TGTGCCAGCAGTTACTCCCCAGATACGCAGTATTTT.

This chain joins TRBV7-3 and TRBJ2-1; TRBD2 matches at 14 bases. The CDR3 covers 15 residues. The germline V gene has CDR1 SGHTA and CDR2 FQGTGA. V was clipped by 3 bases and J by 9 bases; unmatched bases: 4. CDR3 amino acids: CASSLTSGGAGEQFF. CDR3 in DNA: TGTGCCAGCAGCTTGACTAGCGGGGGGGCCGGTGAGCAGTTCTTC. The entire variable domain, with the rest obtained from reference TRBV7-3 and TRBJ2-1, is as follows: GAGVSQTPSNKVTEKGKYVELRCDPISGHTALYWYRQSLGQGPEFLIYFQGTGAADDSGLPNDRFFAVRPEGSVSTLKIQRTERGDSAVYLCASSLTSGGAGEQFFGPGTRLTVL.

This clonotype was seen a few times. This chain uses TRBV20-1 with TRBJ1-2; possibly TRBD1 for D (5 bases). Germline V lookup: CDR1 DFQATT, CDR2 SNEGSKA (reference sequence). This CDR3 contains 13 residues. The germline V and J ends were trimmed by 5 bases and 6 bases, with 16 bases remaining between them. The CDR3 protein is CSALDSRQDGYTF. The CDR3 coding sequence is TGCAGTGCTTTAGACAGCCGCCAGGATGGCTACACCTTC.

This clonotype was detected only a few times. This chain links TRBV20-1 with TRBJ1-4, with TRBD1 matching 8 bases. In germline, CDR1 is DFQATT, CDR2 SNEGSKA (reference sequence). The trim removed 3 bases at V and 2 bases at J, leaving 5 bases unmatched. There are 15 residues in the CDR3. CDR3 amino acids: CSASRGRGTNEKLFF. CDR3 nucleotides: TGCAGTGCTAGCAGGGGGCGCGGCACTAATGAAAAACTGTTTTTT.

This clonotype came up a few times. This chain connects TRBV19 to TRBJ2-2; the D gene is possibly TRBD1 (5 bases). The CDR3 is 16 amino acids. Germline CDR1 LNHDA, CDR2 SQIVND (reference sequence). V was trimmed by 8 bases and J by 0 bases, leaving 16 bases between them. CDR3 nucleotide sequence: TGTGCCAGTGGACCACAGGCTATTGCGAACACCGGGGAGCTGTTTTTT. This gives the protein CASGPQAIANTGELFF. Full variable domain (missing parts from reference TRBV19 and TRBJ2-2): DGGITQSPKYLFRKEGQNVTLSCEQNLNHDAMYWYRQDPGQGLRLIYYSQIVNDFQKGDIAEGYSVSREKKESFPLTVTSAQKNPTAFYLCASGPQAIANTGELFFGEGSRLTVL.

Only a few counts were recorded for this clonotype. The chain couples TRBV20-1 to TRBJ1-2; the D is unclear. Looked up from germline, CDR1 is DFQATT and CDR2 is SNEGSKA (reference sequence). The CDR3 loop spans 16 amino acids. V dropped 2 bases and J dropped 4 bases, with 20 bases sitting between them. The CDR3 loop reads CSARPTRGESSYGYTF. CDR3 coding DNA: TGCAGTGCTAGACCAACCCGGGGAGAGAGCTCCTATGGCTACACCTTC.

The chain has TRBV6-2 or TRBV6-3 and TRBJ2-7; 14 bases align to TRBD2. The V segment lost 6 bases and the J segment 1 base; nucleotides outside the gene matches: 2. There are 15 residues in the CDR3. Germline V CDR1 and CDR2: MNHEY, SVGEGT. CDR3 amino acids: CASRRLAGGSYEQYF. The CDR3 region has the DNA TGTGCCAGCAGAAGACTAGCGGGAGGGTCCTACGAGCAGTACTTC.

The chain couples TRBV28 to TRBJ2-6; the match to TRBD2 covers 14 bases. Unmatched junction bases numbered 13, after V lost 6 bases and J lost 3 bases. CDR3 length equals 20 residues. Germline values: CDR1 MDHEN, CDR2 SYDVKM. CDR3: CASRLDRGLAGVVGANVLTF. In nucleotides, the CDR3 is TGTGCCAGCAGATTAGACCGGGGACTAGCGGGAGTCGTTGGGGCCAACGTCCTGACTTTC. The entire variable domain, with the rest obtained from reference TRBV28 and TRBJ2-6, is as follows: DVKVTQSSRYLVKRTGEKVFLECVQDMDHENMFWYRQDPGLGLRLIYFSYDVKMKEKGDIPEGYSVSREKKERFSLILESASTNQTSMYLCASRLDRGLAGVVGANVLTFGAGSRLTVL.

The table lists this clonotype with a few counts. The CDR3 DNA reads as TGCGCCAGCAGTGGAGCTAGTGGAAACACCATATATTTT. This translates into CASSGASGNTIYF. The rearrangement uses TRBV10-1 and TRBJ1-3; D is unclear. Per germline, CDR1 WNHNN and CDR2 SYGVQD (reference sequence). The CDR3 is 13 amino acids. V was cut by 4 bases and J by 3 bases, with 7 bases left in between.